These 26 T cell receptor beta chains were sequenced from one sample in a study of blood T cell repertoires in COVID-19. Data came from immunoSEQ multiplex PCR; TCRdb stores just in-frame clones and leaves some out. The sample consists of more than 200,000 clones, around 84% of them appearing once. Material: peripheral blood. The receptors originated from a woman older than 75 with COVID-19, enrolled during active disease.

The chain carries TRBV28 and TRBJ1-2; TRBD1 matches 8 bases. Trimming cost V 2 bases and J 7 bases; bases outside gene matches: 6. The CDR3 runs to 14 residues. CDR1 MDHEN and CDR2 SYDVKM come from the germline V gene. The CDR3 here is CASSLTDRDGGYTF. CDR3 coding DNA: TGTGCCAGCAGTTTAACGGACAGGGACGGTGGCTACACCTTC.

The chain joins TRBV6-6 to TRBJ1-1; D is perhaps TRBD1 (5 bases). Germline V gene lookup returns CDR1 MNHNY and CDR2 SVGAGI (reference sequence). V gave up 6 bases and J gave up 3 bases, with 8 bases separating them. This CDR3 is built from 12 residues. CDR3 protein: CASRGQDTEAFF. The CDR3 DNA is TGTGCCAGCAGGGGGCAGGACACTGAAGCTTTCTTT.

The V gene is TRBV25-1, the J gene TRBJ2-2, with D maybe TRBD2 (5 bases). Per the germline V gene, CDR1 is MGHDK and CDR2 is SYGVNS. Trimming cost V 0 bases and J 13 bases, with 15 bases left between them. CDR3 length: 14 amino acids. Written as DNA, the CDR3 is TGTGCCAGCAGTGAATACTCGGGGAAAAGGATGCTGTTTTTT. Translated, it gives CASSEYSGKRMLFF.

This chain uses TRBV6-5 with TRBJ1-3; D possibly corresponds to TRBD1 (5 bases). The germline V and J ends were trimmed by 8 bases and 0 bases, with 14 bases remaining between them. The length of the CDR3 is 15 residues. Germline assignment: CDR1 MNHEY and CDR2 SVGAGI. The CDR3 is CASGGFRDSGNTIYF. CDR3 DNA sequence: TGTGCCAGCGGGGGGTTCCGGGACTCTGGAAACACCATATATTTT.

A single count supports this clone. The chain uses TRBV28 and TRBJ1-3; D possibly corresponds to TRBD1 (5 bases). Germline V gives CDR1 MDHEN, CDR2 SYDVKM. CDR3 length equals 17 residues. The ends were cut back, 7 bases at V and 0 bases at J, with 19 bases in the middle. The CDR3 sequence is CASIPWGRAFSGNTIYF. CDR3 DNA: TGTGCCAGCATCCCCTGGGGCAGGGCCTTCTCTGGAAACACCATATATTTT.

A few counts support this clone. The chain recombines TRBV28 with TRBJ1-3; 11 nucleotides agree with TRBD1. The V gene's germline CDR1 is MDHEN and CDR2 SYDVKM. This CDR3 has 14 amino acids. J was trimmed by 3 bases and V by 6 bases; bases with no gene match: 1. Here the CDR3 reads CASRGQGGGNTIYF. As DNA, the CDR3 is TGTGCCAGCAGGGGACAGGGGGGTGGAAACACCATATATTTT.

This clone has only one observation. An end of the junction differs from the germline gene, which may be a read error. V gene TRBV7-9 combines with J gene TRBJ1-2, with 8 bases matching TRBD1. Germline V lookup: CDR1 SEHNR, CDR2 FQNEAQ (reference sequence). The CDR3 runs to 12 residues. The CDR3: CASSSPGQAKDF. The CDR3, as DNA: TGTGCCAGCAGCTCACCGGGACAGGCTAAAGACTTC.

V is TRBV3-1 (or the pseudogene TRBV3-2) and J is TRBJ2-5; 7 nucleotides line up with TRBD1. This CDR3 spans 16 amino acids. CDR1 and CDR2 (germline): LGHDT, YNNKEL (reference sequence). The junction had 9 bases not matched to a gene; V was cut back by 0 bases and J by 5 bases. The CDR3 coding sequence is TGTGCCAGCAGCCAAGAAAGGGGGCCCCAACAGGAGACCCAGTACTTC. This sequence encodes CASSQERGPQQETQYF.

The CDR3 coding sequence is TGTGTGGCGTGGGGCTTTGGGGACACTGAAGCTTTCTTT. This encodes CVAWGFGDTEAFF. The chain joins TRBV6-6 to TRBJ1-1; a weak D match, TRBD1 (5 bases). The CDR3 extends over 13 amino acids. Germline assignment: CDR1 MNHNY and CDR2 SVGAGI (reference sequence).

V usage is TRBV29-1 and J usage is TRBJ1-2; the match to TRBD1 covers 7 bases. The CDR3 runs to 12 residues. Per germline, CDR1 SQVTM and CDR2 ANQGSEA. V lost 4 bases, J lost 4 bases, and 3 bases stayed unmatched. The CDR3 region is CSVGEGAYGYTF. CDR3 nucleotide sequence: TGCAGCGTTGGAGAGGGGGCCTATGGCTACACCTTC.

The chain links TRBV29-1 to TRBJ1-2; TRBD1 agrees at 7 bases. Germline assignment: CDR1 SQVTM and CDR2 ANQGSEA. V shed 3 bases and J 8 bases; nucleotides not matched to a gene: 6. The CDR3 sequence is 12 residues long. The CDR3 DNA sequence: TGCAGCGTTGAGGGGACAGTGGAGGGCTACACCTTC. Its translation: CSVEGTVEGYTF.

In nucleotides, the CDR3 is TGTGCCAGCAGTTTGCAGTACGGGGAGCTGTTTTTT. Its translation: CASSLQYGELFF. The rearrangement joins TRBV12-3 or TRBV12-4 to TRBJ2-2; D is ambiguous. V lost 3 bases to trimming and J lost 7 bases, with 6 bases between them. The CDR3 is 12 amino acids.

The rearrangement links TRBV2 to TRBJ2-7, with 10 bases aligning to TRBD2. This CDR3 has 14 amino acids. CDR1 SNHLY and CDR2 FYNNEI come from the germline V gene. V was clipped by 8 bases and J by 2 bases; unmatched bases: 6. The CDR3 bases are TGTGCCAGCGCGTTAGCGGGGGGACCCTACGAGCAGTACGTC. Its translation is CASALAGGPYEQYV.

There are many counts of this clone. J is TRBJ2-7 and V is TRBV7-2, with D unresolved. This CDR3 is 14 amino acids long. Germline-derived CDR1 and CDR2 are SGHTA and FQGNSA. The V and J ends lost 6 bases and 1 base respectively, with 13 bases between them. The CDR3 DNA sequence: TGTGCCAGCAGTCTCCAGACTGCTTCCTACGAGCAGTACTTC. Its translation is CASSLQTASYEQYF.

This rearrangement joins TRBV5-4 to TRBJ2-3; 15 nucleotides agree with TRBD2. This CDR3 comprises 16 residues. Germline loops: CDR1 SGHNT, CDR2 YYREEE (reference sequence). Trimming at V came to 5 bases and at J to 5 bases, leaving 6 bases not matched to a gene. CDR3 sequence reads: CASRRTSGGGGDTQYF. The CDR3 DNA reads TGTGCCAGCAGAAGGACTAGCGGGGGGGGTGGAGATACGCAGTATTTT.

This clone came up once. J is TRBJ2-7 and V is TRBV5-8, with a possible D match to TRBD2 (5 bases). The ends were cut back, 4 bases at V and 3 bases at J, with 14 bases in the middle. CDR3 size: 14 residues. The V gene's germline CDR1 is SGHTS and CDR2 YDEGEE. CDR3 protein: CASSPREGSYEQYF. CDR3 nucleotide sequence: TGTGCCAGCAGCCCCCGTGAAGGGAGCTACGAGCAGTACTTC.

The CDR3 is CAIGQARNTGELFF. The CDR3 bases are TGTGCCATCGGACAGGCGAGGAACACCGGGGAGCTGTTTTTT. The chain couples TRBV10-3 to TRBJ2-2; 7 nucleotides match TRBD1. With V trimmed by 8 bases and J by 1 base, 4 bases remained unmatched. The CDR3 has 14 amino acids. Germline V gene data show CDR1 as ENHRY and CDR2 as SYGVKD.

The chain employs TRBV2 and TRBJ1-5, with unresolved D. The CDR3 is 14 amino acids. Germline V CDR1 and CDR2: SNHLY, FYNNEI. V was clipped by 4 bases and J by 3 bases, with 10 bases between them. The CDR3 region has the DNA TGTGCCAGCAGTGTGTGGCAGAACAATCAGCCCCAGCATTTT. Amino acids: CASSVWQNNQPQHF.

CDR3 sequence: CASSPPMGGDTQYF. As DNA, the CDR3 is TGTGCCAGCTCACCACCTATGGGCGGGGATACGCAGTATTTT. The J gene is TRBJ2-3, the V gene TRBV18; TRBD2 is a possible D gene (5 bases). The CDR3 is made up of 14 amino acids. V was pared by 0 bases and J by 6 bases, with 10 bases between. CDR1 KGHSH and CDR2 LQKENI come from the germline V gene.

A word on this clone: In the same sample, other DNA sequences code for this CDR3. The chain combines TRBV18 with TRBJ2-7, with 8 bases lining up with TRBD1. Germline CDR1 reads KGHSH; CDR2 reads LQKENI. This CDR3 is 13 amino acids long. J lost 3 bases, V lost 5 bases, and 3 bases had no gene match. CDR3 nucleotides: TGTGCCAGCTCATCAGGACAGGGCTACGAGCAGTACGTC. Translating gives CASSSGQGYEQYV.

The chain's CDR3 is CSGLSIWYTF. CDR3 DNA: TGCAGTGGTTTATCTATCTGGTACACCTTC. The chain couples TRBV20-1 to TRBJ1-2, with D hard to call. CDR3 length: 10 amino acids. Germline CDR1 and CDR2: DFQATT and SNEGSKA (reference sequence). Trimming shortened V by 7 bases and J by 11 bases, and 14 bases separated the two germline ends.

The rearrangement links TRBV10-3 to TRBJ2-2; TRBD2 might be the D (6 bases). This CDR3 has 13 amino acids. V was pared by 7 bases and J by 7 bases, with 13 bases between. Looked up from germline, CDR1 is ENHRY and CDR2 is SYGVKD. The CDR3 region is CAITGVADGELFF. CDR3 nucleotide sequence: TGTGCCATCACTGGAGTAGCGGACGGGGAGCTGTTTTTT.

The V call is TRBV18, the J call TRBJ1-5; D is unclear. V dropped 1 base and J dropped 5 bases, with 12 bases sitting between them. CDR1 and CDR2 (germline): KGHSH, LQKENI. CDR3 length equals 15 residues. In DNA, the CDR3 is TGTGCCAGCTCACCACTCGCTAGCCAAGATCAGCCCCAGCATTTT. This gives the protein CASSPLASQDQPQHF. Combining the CDR3 with reference TRBV18 and TRBJ1-5 gives the whole variable domain NAGVMQNPRHLVRRRGQEARLRCSPMKGHSHVYWYRQLPEEGLKFMVYLQKENIIDESGMPKERFSAEFPKEGPSILRIQQVVRGDSAAYFCASSPLASQDQPQHFGDGTRLSIL.

The chain links TRBV19 to TRBJ2-4, with 9 positions matching TRBD1. The CDR3 runs 17 residues. Germline CDR1 LNHDA, CDR2 SQIVND (reference sequence). After removal of 2 bases from V and 1 base from J, the junction contained 6 bases not matched to a gene. Here the CDR3 DNA reads TGTGCCAGTAGTATATCAACGGGACAGGGTGCCAAAAACATTCAGTACTTC. It codes for CASSISTGQGAKNIQYF.

The J gene is TRBJ1-1, the V gene TRBV25-1; 8 bases fit TRBD1. CDR3 length equals 14 residues. The germline V gene has CDR1 MGHDK and CDR2 SYGVNS. With 3 bases clipped from V and 6 bases from J, the junction kept 6 bases outside the gene matches. The CDR3 sequence: CASSDHRGVAEAFF. CDR3 bases: TGTGCCAGCAGTGACCACAGGGGGGTCGCTGAAGCTTTCTTT.

This clone has only a few counts. This chain uses TRBV24-1 with TRBJ2-1, with TRBD2 matching over 14 bases. The CDR3 sequence is 18 residues long. Germline V gives CDR1 KGHDR, CDR2 SFDVKD. V shed 5 bases and J 3 bases; nucleotides not matched to a gene: 8. CDR3: CATSGGLAGVRRYNEQFF. As DNA, the CDR3 is TGTGCCACCAGTGGGGGACTAGCGGGGGTGCGTCGCTACAATGAGCAGTTCTTC.